This is a list of T cell receptor beta chains from one sample in a study of early T cells in non-severe SARS-CoV-2 infection. Each CDR3 protein gets one entry after TCRdb re-called the 5' RACE reads with MiXCR. The table shows about 27,000 distinct CDR3 sequences, with around 5% occurring only once. The sequenced material came from whole blood. All receptors derive from an adult who was a healthcare worker with PCR-confirmed SARS-CoV-2 infection or an uninfected control (not recorded which). The CDR3 runs from the conserved cysteine through the conserved F or W. Fields, in order: V gene, CDR3 length, J gene, CDR3 protein.

TRBV6-6	14	TRBJ1-5	CASSYAGWGQPQHF
TRBV7-8	15	TRBJ2-3	CASSGRDLRPDTQYF
TRBV27	12	TRBJ1-6	CASSFPGAPLHF
TRBV20-1	13	TRBJ2-7	CSASRTATYEQYF
TRBV5-1	12	TRBJ1-1	CASSLDYTEAFF
TRBV7-2	15	TRBJ2-5	CASSLVLGGSVTQYF
TRBV2	15	TRBJ2-1	CASSEVSGTADEQFF
TRBV20-1	14	TRBJ2-1	CSAASGRGDNEQFF
TRBV20-1	10	TRBJ1-2	CSPSNYGYTF
TRBV28	15	TRBJ2-2	CASSFGNSDTGELFF
TRBV20-1	13	TRBJ1-4	CSGVQGVNEKLFF
TRBV19	12	TRBJ2-1	CASRGQGHEQFF
TRBV11-2	14	TRBJ2-7	CASSLDIGTYEQYF
TRBV6-2/TRBV6-3	18	TRBJ2-1	CASSGRVGASVSYNEQFF
TRBV14	17	TRBJ2-1	CASSQAHPLGRGNEQFF
TRBV5-1	14	TRBJ2-3	CASGGGHSTDTQYF
TRBV28	15	TRBJ2-3	CASRSWAGARDTQYF
TRBV6-5	14	TRBJ2-5	CASSYRDNQETQYF
TRBV6-6	14	TRBJ2-5	CASMVGQLEENQYF
TRBV6-1	12	TRBJ1-1	CASSWQGAKAFF